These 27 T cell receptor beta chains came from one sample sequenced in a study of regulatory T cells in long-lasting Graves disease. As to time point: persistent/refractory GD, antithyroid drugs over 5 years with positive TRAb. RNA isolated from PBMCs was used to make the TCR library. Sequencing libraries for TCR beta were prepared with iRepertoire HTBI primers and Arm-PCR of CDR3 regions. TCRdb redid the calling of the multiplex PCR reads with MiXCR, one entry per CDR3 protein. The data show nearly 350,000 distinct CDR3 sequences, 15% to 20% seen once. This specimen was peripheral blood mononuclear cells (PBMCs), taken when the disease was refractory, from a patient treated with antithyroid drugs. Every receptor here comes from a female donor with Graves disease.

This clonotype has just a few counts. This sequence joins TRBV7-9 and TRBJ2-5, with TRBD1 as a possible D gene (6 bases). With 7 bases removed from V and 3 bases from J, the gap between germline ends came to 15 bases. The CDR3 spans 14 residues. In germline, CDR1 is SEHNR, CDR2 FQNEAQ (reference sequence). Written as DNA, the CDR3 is TGTGCCAGCATACCTAGGAACAGGGAAGAGACCCAGTACTTC. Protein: CASIPRNREETQYF.

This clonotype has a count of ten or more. The CDR3 region is CASSEVEETEAFF. CDR3 in DNA: TGTGCCAGCAGTGAAGTCGAGGAAACTGAAGCTTTCTTT. The chain is built from TRBV6-1 and TRBJ1-1; D not certain. Germline V gives CDR1 MNHNS, CDR2 SASEGT. Between the trimmed V and J ends, which lost 1 base and 5 bases, there was a span of 8 bases. This CDR3 has 13 residues.

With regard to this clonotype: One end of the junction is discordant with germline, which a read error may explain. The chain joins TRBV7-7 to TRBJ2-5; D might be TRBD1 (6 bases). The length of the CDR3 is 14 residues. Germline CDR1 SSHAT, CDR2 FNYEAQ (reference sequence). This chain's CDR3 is CASSLNPVGGTQYF. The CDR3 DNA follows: TGTGCTAGCAGCTTAAACCCCGTAGGGGGGACCCAGTACTTC.

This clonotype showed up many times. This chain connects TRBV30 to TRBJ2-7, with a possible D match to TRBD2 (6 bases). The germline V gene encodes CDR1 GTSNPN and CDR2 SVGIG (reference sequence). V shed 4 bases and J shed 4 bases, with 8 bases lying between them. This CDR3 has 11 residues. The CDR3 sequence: CAWTRGYEQYF. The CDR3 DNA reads TGTGCCTGGACTCGGGGGTACGAGCAGTACTTC. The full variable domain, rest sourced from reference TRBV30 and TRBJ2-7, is SQTIHQWPATLVQPVGSPLSLECTVEGTSNPNLYWYRQAAGRGLQLLFYSVGIGQISSEVPQNLSASRPQDRQFILSSKKLLLSDSGFYLCAWTRGYEQYFGPGTRLTVT.

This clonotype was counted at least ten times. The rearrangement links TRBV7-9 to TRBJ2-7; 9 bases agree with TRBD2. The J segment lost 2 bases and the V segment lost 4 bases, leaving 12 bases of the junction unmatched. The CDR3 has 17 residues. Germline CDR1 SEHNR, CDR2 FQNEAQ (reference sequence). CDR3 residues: CASSSSGGRERAYEQYF. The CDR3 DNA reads TGTGCCAGCAGCTCAAGCGGGGGGCGGGAGCGAGCCTACGAGCAGTACTTC.

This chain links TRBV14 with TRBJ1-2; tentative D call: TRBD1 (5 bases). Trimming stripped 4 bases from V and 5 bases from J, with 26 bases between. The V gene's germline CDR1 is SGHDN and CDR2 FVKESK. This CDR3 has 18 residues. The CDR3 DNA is TGTGCCAGCAGCCCCTGGCATCGACAGAGACGAATGGGTTATGGCTACACCTTC. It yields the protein CASSPWHRQRRMGYGYTF.

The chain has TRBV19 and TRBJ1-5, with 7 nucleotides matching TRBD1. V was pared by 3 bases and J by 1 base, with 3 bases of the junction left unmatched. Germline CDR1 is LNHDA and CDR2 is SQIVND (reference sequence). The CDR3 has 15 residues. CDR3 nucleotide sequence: TGTGCCAGTAGTATGGCGACAGGGAGCAATCAGCCCCAGCATTTT. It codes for CASSMATGSNQPQHF.

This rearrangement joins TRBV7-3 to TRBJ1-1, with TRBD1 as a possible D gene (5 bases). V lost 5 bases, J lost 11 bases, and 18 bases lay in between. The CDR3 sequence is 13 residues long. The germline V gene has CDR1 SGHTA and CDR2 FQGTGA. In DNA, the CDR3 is TGTGCCAGCAGCGCTGGACAATTGGGAATGGCTTTCTTT. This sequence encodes CASSAGQLGMAFF.

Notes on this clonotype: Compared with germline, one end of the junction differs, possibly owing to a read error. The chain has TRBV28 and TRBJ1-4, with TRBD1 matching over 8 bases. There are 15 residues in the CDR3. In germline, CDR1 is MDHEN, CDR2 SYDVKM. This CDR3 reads CASSERTGSREKLFF. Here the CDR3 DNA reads TGCGCCAGCAGCGAGAGGACAGGGAGTCGGGAAAAACTGTTTTTT. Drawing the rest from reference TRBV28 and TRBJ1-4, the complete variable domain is DVKVTQSSRYLVKRTGEKVFLECVQDMDHENMFWYRQDPGLGLRLIYFSYDVKMKEKGDIPEGYSVSREKKERFSLILESASTNQTSMYLCASSERTGSREKLFFGSGTQLSVL.

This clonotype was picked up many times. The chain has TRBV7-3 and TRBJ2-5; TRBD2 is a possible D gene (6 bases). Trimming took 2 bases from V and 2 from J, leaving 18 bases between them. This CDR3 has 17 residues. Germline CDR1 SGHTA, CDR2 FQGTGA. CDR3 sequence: CASSLGRPGTPQETQYF. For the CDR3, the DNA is TGTGCCAGCAGCTTAGGGAGGCCGGGAACCCCTCAAGAGACCCAGTACTTC.

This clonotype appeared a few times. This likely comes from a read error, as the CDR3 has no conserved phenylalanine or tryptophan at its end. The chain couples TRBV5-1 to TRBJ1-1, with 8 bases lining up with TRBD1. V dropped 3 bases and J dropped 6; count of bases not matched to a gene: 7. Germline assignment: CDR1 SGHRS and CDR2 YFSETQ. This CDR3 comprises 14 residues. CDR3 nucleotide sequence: TGCGCCAGCAGCTCGGACAGGGTTGTCGCTGAAGCTTTCTAT. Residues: CASSSDRVVAEAFY.

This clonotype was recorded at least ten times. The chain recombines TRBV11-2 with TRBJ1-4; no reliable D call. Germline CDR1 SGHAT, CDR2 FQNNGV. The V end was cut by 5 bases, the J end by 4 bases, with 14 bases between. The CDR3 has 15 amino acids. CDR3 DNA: TGTGCCAGCAGCGCCCGGAGGCGTTATAATGAAAAACTGTTTTTT. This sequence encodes CASSARRRYNEKLFF.

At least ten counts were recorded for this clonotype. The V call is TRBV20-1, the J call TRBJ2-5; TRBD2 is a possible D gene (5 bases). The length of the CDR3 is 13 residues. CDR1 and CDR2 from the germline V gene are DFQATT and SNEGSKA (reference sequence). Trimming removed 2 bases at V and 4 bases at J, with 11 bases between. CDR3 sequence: CSARKEGTETQYF. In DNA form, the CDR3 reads TGCAGTGCTAGAAAAGAGGGTACAGAGACCCAGTACTTC.

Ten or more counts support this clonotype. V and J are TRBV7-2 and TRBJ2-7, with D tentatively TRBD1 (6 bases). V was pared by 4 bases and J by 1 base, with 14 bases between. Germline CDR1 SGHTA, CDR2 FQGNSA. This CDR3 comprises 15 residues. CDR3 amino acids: CASSSTGYVSYEQYF. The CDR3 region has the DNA TGTGCCAGCAGCTCCACAGGGTATGTTTCCTACGAGCAGTACTTC. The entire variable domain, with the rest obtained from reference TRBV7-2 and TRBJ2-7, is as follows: GAGVSQSPSNKVTEKGKDVELRCDPISGHTALYWYRQSLGQGLEFLIYFQGNSAPDKSGLPSDRFSAERTGGSVSTLTIQRTQQEDSAVYLCASSSTGYVSYEQYFGPGTRLTVT.

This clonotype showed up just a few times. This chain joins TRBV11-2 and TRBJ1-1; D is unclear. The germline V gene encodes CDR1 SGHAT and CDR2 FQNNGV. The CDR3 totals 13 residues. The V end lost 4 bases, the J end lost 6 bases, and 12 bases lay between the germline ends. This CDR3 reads CASSSQDGAEAFF. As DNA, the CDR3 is TGTGCCAGCAGCTCTCAGGACGGCGCTGAAGCTTTCTTT. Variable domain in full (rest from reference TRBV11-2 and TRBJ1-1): EAGVAQSPRYKIIEKRQSVAFWCNPISGHATLYWYQQILGQGPKLLIQFQNNGVVDDSQLPKDRFSAERLKGVDSTLKIQPAKLEDSAVYLCASSSQDGAEAFFGQGTRLTVV.

The CDR3 spells CSARLIPGNQPQHF. CDR3 in DNA: TGCAGTGCTAGACTTATTCCGGGGAATCAGCCCCAGCATTTT. The chain combines TRBV20-1 with TRBJ1-5; D is unclear. Per the germline V gene, CDR1 is DFQATT and CDR2 is SNEGSKA (reference sequence). The V end was cut by 2 bases, the J end by 4 bases, with 12 bases between. This CDR3 comprises 14 residues.

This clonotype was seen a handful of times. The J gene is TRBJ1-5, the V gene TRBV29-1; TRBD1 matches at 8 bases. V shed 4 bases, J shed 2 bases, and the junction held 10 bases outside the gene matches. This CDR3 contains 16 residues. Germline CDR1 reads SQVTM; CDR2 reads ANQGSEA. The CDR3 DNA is TGCAGCGTTGTCTTGCAGGGGGCATGGGGCAATCAGCCCCAGCATTTT. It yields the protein CSVVLQGAWGNQPQHF.

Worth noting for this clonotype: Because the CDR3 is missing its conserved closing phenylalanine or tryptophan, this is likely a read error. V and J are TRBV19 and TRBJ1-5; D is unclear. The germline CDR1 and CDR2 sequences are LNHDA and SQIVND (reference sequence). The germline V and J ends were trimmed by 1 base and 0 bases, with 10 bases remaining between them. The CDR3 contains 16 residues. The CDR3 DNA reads TGTGCCAGTAGTATAGGCCGAGCGTATAGCAATCAGCCCCAGCATCTT. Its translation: CASSIGRAYSNQPQHL.

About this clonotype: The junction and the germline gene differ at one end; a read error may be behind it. This CDR3 reads CASSRDIGDTIYF. The CDR3 DNA reads TGTGCCAGCAGTCGCGATATTGGAGACACCATATATTTT. V and J are TRBV2 and TRBJ1-3; D not resolved. CDR1 and CDR2 from the germline V gene are SNHLY and FYNNEI. This CDR3 spans 13 amino acids.

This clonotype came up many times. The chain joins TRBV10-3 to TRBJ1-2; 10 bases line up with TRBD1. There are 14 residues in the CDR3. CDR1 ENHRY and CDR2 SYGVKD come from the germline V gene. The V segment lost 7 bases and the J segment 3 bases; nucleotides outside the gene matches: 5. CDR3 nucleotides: TGTGCCATCACTGGGACAGGGGCGGACTATGGCTACACCTTC. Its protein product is CAITGTGADYGYTF.

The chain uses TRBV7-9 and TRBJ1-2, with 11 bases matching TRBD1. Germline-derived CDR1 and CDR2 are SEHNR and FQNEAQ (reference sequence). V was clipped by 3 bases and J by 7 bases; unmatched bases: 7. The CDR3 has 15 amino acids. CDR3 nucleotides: TGTGCCAGCAGCTTCCAGGACAGGGGGCGGGCTGGCTACACCTTC. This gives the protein CASSFQDRGRAGYTF.

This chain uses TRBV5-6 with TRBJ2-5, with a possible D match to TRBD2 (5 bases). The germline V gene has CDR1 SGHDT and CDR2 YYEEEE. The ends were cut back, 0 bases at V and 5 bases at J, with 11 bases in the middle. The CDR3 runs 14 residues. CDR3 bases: TGTGCCAGCAGCTTGGGAACTAGTCGGGAGACCCAGTACTTC. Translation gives CASSLGTSRETQYF.

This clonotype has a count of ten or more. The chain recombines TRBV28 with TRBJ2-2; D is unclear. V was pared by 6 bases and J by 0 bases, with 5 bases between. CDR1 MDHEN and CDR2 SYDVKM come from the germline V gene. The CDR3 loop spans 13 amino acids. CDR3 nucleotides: TGTGCCAGCAGGGGAACGAACACCGGGGAGCTGTTTTTT. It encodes CASRGTNTGELFF.

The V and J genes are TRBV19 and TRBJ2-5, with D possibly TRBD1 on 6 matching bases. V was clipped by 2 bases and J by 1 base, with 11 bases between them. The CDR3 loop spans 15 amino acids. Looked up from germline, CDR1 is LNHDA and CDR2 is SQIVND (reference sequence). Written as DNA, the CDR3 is TGTGCCAGTAGTATATTCTACAGGGTCCAAGAGACCCAGTACTTC. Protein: CASSIFYRVQETQYF.

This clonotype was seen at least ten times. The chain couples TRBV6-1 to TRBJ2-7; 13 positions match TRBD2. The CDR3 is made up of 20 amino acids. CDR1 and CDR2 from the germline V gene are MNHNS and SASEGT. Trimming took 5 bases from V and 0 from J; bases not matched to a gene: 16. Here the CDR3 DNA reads TGTGCCAGCAGTACAATTGCCGGGACTAGCGGGACCCGAGCCTCCTACGAGCAGTACTTC. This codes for CASSTIAGTSGTRASYEQYF.

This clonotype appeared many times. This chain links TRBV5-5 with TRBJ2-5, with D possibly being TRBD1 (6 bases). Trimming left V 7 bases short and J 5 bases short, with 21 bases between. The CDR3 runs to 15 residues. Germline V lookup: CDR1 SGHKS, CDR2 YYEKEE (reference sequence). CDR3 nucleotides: TGTGCCAGCCTCCGGTGGGGGATTCAGGGGGAGACCCAGTACTTC. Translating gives CASLRWGIQGETQYF.

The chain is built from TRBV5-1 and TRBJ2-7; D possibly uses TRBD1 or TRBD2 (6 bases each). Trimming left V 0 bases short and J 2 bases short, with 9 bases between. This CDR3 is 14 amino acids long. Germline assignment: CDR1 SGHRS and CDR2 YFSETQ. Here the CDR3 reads CASSLDGGTYEQYF. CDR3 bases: TGCGCCAGCAGCTTGGACGGGGGCACCTACGAGCAGTACTTC.